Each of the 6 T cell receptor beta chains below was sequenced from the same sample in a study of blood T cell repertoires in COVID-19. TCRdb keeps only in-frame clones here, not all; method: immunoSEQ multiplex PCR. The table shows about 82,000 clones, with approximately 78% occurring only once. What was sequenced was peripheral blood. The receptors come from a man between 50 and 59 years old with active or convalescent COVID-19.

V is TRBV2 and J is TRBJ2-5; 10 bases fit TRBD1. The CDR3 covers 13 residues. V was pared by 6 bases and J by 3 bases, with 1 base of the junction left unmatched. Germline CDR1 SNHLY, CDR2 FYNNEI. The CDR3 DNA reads TGTGCCAGCAGGGGGACAGGGGAAGAGACCCAGTACTTC. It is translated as CASRGTGEETQYF.

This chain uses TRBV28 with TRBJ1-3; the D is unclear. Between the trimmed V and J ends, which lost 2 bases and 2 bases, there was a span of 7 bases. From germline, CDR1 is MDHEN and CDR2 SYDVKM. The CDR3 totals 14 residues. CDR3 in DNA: TGTGCCAGCAGTTTACGGGGTACTGGAAACACCATATATTTT. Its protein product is CASSLRGTGNTIYF.

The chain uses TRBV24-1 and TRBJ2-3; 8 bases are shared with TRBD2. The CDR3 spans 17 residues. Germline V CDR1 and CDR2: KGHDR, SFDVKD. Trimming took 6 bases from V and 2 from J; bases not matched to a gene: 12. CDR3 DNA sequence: TGTGCCACCAGTAGCCCTGCCGGGGGGGGCAACACAGATACGCAGTATTTT. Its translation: CATSSPAGGGNTDTQYF.

CDR3 residues: CASSLSLSGEYNEQFF. CDR3 sequence (DNA): TGTGCCAGCAGCTTAAGTCTTAGCGGAGAGTACAATGAGCAGTTCTTC. V and J are TRBV11-2 and TRBJ2-1; D possibly corresponds to TRBD2 (6 bases). Germline CDR1 SGHAT, CDR2 FQNNGV. The CDR3 loop spans 16 amino acids. V was trimmed by 2 bases and J by 4 bases, leaving 15 bases between them.

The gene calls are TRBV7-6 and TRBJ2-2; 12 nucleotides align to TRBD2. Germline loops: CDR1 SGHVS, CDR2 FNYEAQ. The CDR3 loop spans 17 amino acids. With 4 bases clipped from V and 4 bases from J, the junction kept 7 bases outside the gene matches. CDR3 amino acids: CASSSDLAGGPTGELFF. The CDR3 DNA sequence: TGTGCCAGCAGCTCAGATCTAGCGGGGGGGCCCACCGGGGAGCTGTTTTTT.

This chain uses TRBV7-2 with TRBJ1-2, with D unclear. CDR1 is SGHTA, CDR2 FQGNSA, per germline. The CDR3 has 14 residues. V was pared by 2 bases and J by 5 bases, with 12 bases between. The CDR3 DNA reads TGTGCCAGCAGCTTAACAGTTTCCGAGTATGGCTACACCTTC. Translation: CASSLTVSEYGYTF.